This is a list of T cell receptor beta chains from one sample in a study of blood T cell repertoires in COVID-19. Assay used: immunoSEQ multiplex PCR; TCRdb lists only in-frame clones, some missing. The data show 200,000 to 250,000 clones, roughly nine tenths seen once. Sequencing was carried out using peripheral blood. These receptor sequences come from a woman in her forties or fifties with acute or convalescent COVID-19. Each CDR3 is given with its conserved first and last residue. A D gene is named only where the DNA matches it firmly. Clone size is shown for a subset of rows, as once, few, many or a class of expanded clone.

J: TRBJ1-2; V: TRBV15; length: 15; size: NA; D: TRBD1; CDR3: CATSRGGGAFYGYTF; DNA: TGTGCCACCAGCAGAGGAGGGGGCGCTTTCTATGGCTACACCTTC
J: TRBJ2-3; V: TRBV4-2; length: 19; size: NA; D: NA; CDR3: CASSQDLSGGPYSTDTQYF; DNA: TGTGCCAGCAGCCAAGATCTATCCGGGGGGCCCTATAGCACAGATACGCAGTATTTT
J: TRBJ2-1; V: TRBV7-3; length: 14; size: NA; D: TRBD2; CDR3: CASSFSGGGNEQFF; DNA: TGTGCCAGCAGCTTCAGCGGGGGCGGAAATGAGCAGTTCTTC
J: TRBJ1-4; V: TRBV11-3; length: 14; size: NA; D: NA; CDR3: CASSPDSPNEKLFF; DNA: TGTGCCAGCAGCCCGGACAGCCCTAATGAAAAACTGTTTTTT
J: TRBJ2-7; V: TRBV5-1; length: 16; size: NA; D: TRBD2; CDR3: CASSLGDYPPAYEQYF; DNA: TGCGCCAGCAGCTTAGGGGACTACCCACCCGCCTACGAGCAGTACTTC
J: TRBJ1-2; V: TRBV12-3/TRBV12-4; length: 11; size: NA; D: NA; CDR3: CASSQGYGYTF; DNA: TGTGCCAGCAGTCAGGGGTATGGCTACACCTTC
J: TRBJ1-1; V: TRBV6-5; length: 14; size: many; D: NA; CDR3: CASSWGDSNTEAFF; DNA: TGTGCCAGCAGTTGGGGAGATTCGAACACTGAAGCTTTCTTT
J: TRBJ2-5; V: TRBV7-2; length: 17; size: NA; D: TRBD1; CDR3: CASSRTGGAPGKETQYF; DNA: TGTGCCAGCAGCCGGACAGGGGGCGCCCCGGGGAAAGAGACCCAGTACTTC
J: TRBJ2-3; V: TRBV5-1; length: 17; size: few; D: TRBD2; CDR3: CASGSSASGGRTDTQYF; DNA: TGCGCCAGCGGAAGCTCCGCTAGCGGGGGTCGCACAGATACGCAGTATTTT
J: TRBJ1-2; V: TRBV13; length: 13; size: NA; D: NA; CDR3: CASSFVGADGYTF; DNA: TGTGCCAGCAGCTTTGTAGGGGCGGATGGCTACACCTTC
J: TRBJ2-7; V: TRBV19; length: 15; size: NA; D: TRBD1; CDR3: CASSISGQATYEQYF; DNA: TGTGCCAGTAGTATAAGTGGACAGGCGACCTACGAGCAGTACTTC
J: TRBJ1-3; V: TRBV7-9; length: 14; size: NA; D: TRBD1; CDR3: CASSLKGQGNTIYF; DNA: TGTGCCAGCAGCTTAAAGGGACAGGGAAACACCATATATTTT
J: TRBJ2-5; V: TRBV4-1; length: 16; size: once; D: TRBD2; CDR3: CASSLRLAGVAETQYF; DNA: TGCGCCAGCAGCCTCCGACTAGCGGGAGTGGCGGAGACCCAGTACTTC
J: TRBJ2-3; V: TRBV5-1; length: 15; size: NA; D: TRBD2; CDR3: CASSSGLARPDTQYF; DNA: TGCGCCAGCAGTTCGGGACTAGCTCGCCCAGATACGCAGTATTTT
J: TRBJ1-1; V: TRBV7-9; length: 13; size: NA; D: NA; CDR3: CASSFAVNTEAFF; DNA: TGTGCCAGCAGCTTTGCAGTGAACACTGAAGCTTTCTTT
J: TRBJ1-2; V: TRBV19; length: 15; size: NA; D: NA; CDR3: CASRSMAGKVYGYTF; DNA: TGTGCCAGTAGATCCATGGCGGGAAAAGTATATGGCTACACCTTC
J: TRBJ2-3; V: TRBV29-1; length: 16; size: NA; D: TRBD1; CDR3: CSVEDLRDRVPDTQYF; DNA: TGCAGCGTTGAAGATTTGAGGGACAGGGTGCCAGATACGCAGTATTTT
J: TRBJ2-7; V: TRBV30; length: 14; size: NA; D: TRBD1; CDR3: CAWTQGAHSYEQYF; DNA: TGTGCCTGGACCCAGGGGGCCCACTCCTACGAGCAGTACTTC
J: TRBJ1-2; V: TRBV7-2; length: 17; size: NA; D: NA; CDR3: CASSLALLGWTAGGYTF; DNA: TGTGCCAGCAGCTTAGCGTTATTGGGTTGGACAGCCGGCGGCTACACCTTC
J: TRBJ1-1; V: TRBV14; length: 15; size: NA; D: TRBD1; CDR3: CASSQWAGGNTEAFF; DNA: TGTGCCAGCAGCCAATGGGCAGGGGGGAACACTGAAGCTTTCTTT
J: TRBJ2-2; V: TRBV2; length: 15; size: NA; D: TRBD2; CDR3: CASSVSGTRVGELFF; DNA: TGTGCCAGCAGCGTATCCGGGACTAGAGTCGGGGAGCTGTTTTTT
J: TRBJ1-1; V: TRBV9; length: 14; size: NA; D: NA; CDR3: CASSVGRVSTEAFF; DNA: TGTGCCAGCAGCGTAGGGAGGGTTTCCACTGAAGCTTTCTTT
J: TRBJ1-5; V: TRBV6-5; length: 16; size: NA; D: NA; CDR3: CASSYSNPQGNQPQHF; DNA: TGTGCCAGCAGTTACTCGAACCCTCAGGGCAATCAGCCCCAGCATTTT
J: TRBJ1-3; V: TRBV6-6; length: 15; size: NA; D: NA; CDR3: CASSQDSSSGNTIYF; DNA: TGTGCCAGCAGTCAGGACAGTAGCTCTGGAAACACCATATATTTT
J: TRBJ1-6; V: TRBV9; length: 14; size: NA; D: NA; CDR3: CASSPRELDSPLHF; DNA: TGTGCCAGCAGCCCCAGGGAACTGGATTCACCCCTCCACTTT
J: TRBJ2-7; V: TRBV9; length: 15; size: NA; D: NA; CDR3: CASSVEGGILYEQYF; DNA: TGTGCCAGCAGCGTAGAAGGGGGAATACTGTACGAGCAGTACTTC
J: TRBJ1-5; V: TRBV6-2/TRBV6-3; length: 15; size: few; D: TRBD1; CDR3: CASSIHRGENQPQHF; DNA: TGTGCCAGCAGTATCCACAGGGGCGAGAATCAGCCCCAGCATTTT
J: TRBJ2-7; V: TRBV18; length: 14; size: NA; D: NA; CDR3: CASSPGRRTYEQYF; DNA: TGTGCCAGCTCACCCGGGAGAAGGACCTACGAGCAGTACTTC
J: TRBJ2-1; V: TRBV18; length: 16; size: NA; D: TRBD2; CDR3: CASSPGGTSGGNEQFF; DNA: TGTGCCAGCTCACCAGGGGGGACTAGCGGGGGTAATGAGCAGTTCTTC
J: TRBJ2-7; V: TRBV14; length: 13; size: few; D: NA; CDR3: CASSSGSPYEQYF; DNA: TGTGCCAGCAGCTCGGGGAGTCCCTACGAGCAGTACTTC
J: TRBJ2-2; V: TRBV7-2; length: 14; size: NA; D: NA; CDR3: CASSTARDTGELFF; DNA: TGTGCCAGCAGCACCGCTAGAGACACCGGGGAGCTGTTTTTT
J: TRBJ1-6; V: TRBV25-1; length: 15; size: NA; D: NA; CDR3: CASSDQVFQNSPLHF; DNA: TGTGCCAGCAGTGATCAGGTATTCCAGAATTCACCCCTCCACTTT
J: TRBJ1-1; V: TRBV5-1; length: 14; size: NA; D: NA; CDR3: CASSFDQRGTEAFF; DNA: TGCGCCAGCAGCTTCGACCAAAGGGGCACTGAAGCTTTCTTT
J: TRBJ1-2; V: TRBV3-1/TRBV3-2; length: 15; size: NA; D: NA; CDR3: CASSQVESGSGGYTF; DNA: TGTGCCAGCAGCCAAGTAGAATCAGGTTCGGGGGGCTACACCTTC
J: TRBJ2-5; V: TRBV7-9; length: 14; size: once; D: TRBD2; CDR3: CASSSGLARETQYF; DNA: TGTGCCAGCAGCTCGGGACTAGCGAGGGAGACCCAGTACTTC
J: TRBJ1-1; V: TRBV5-1; length: 14; size: NA; D: TRBD1; CDR3: CASSLSTGGGRAFF; DNA: TGCGCCAGCAGCTTAAGTACAGGGGGAGGTCGAGCTTTCTTT
J: TRBJ2-2; V: TRBV9; length: 15; size: NA; D: NA; CDR3: CASTEGQRITGELFF; DNA: TGTGCCAGCACGGAGGGCCAACGTATCACCGGGGAGCTGTTTTTT
J: TRBJ1-1; V: TRBV29-1; length: 13; size: many; D: NA; CDR3: CSVKGRDYTEAFF; DNA: TGCAGCGTTAAGGGGAGGGATTACACTGAAGCTTTCTTT
J: TRBJ1-2; V: TRBV6-6; length: 16; size: NA; D: NA; CDR3: CASSYDGAGANYGYTF; DNA: TGTGCCAGCAGTTACGATGGGGCAGGGGCTAACTATGGCTACACCTTC
J: TRBJ1-3; V: TRBV12-3/TRBV12-4; length: 12; size: NA; D: NA; CDR3: CASIQSGNTIYF; DNA: TGTGCCAGCATCCAGTCAGGAAACACCATATATTTT
J: TRBJ2-7; V: TRBV19; length: 13; size: NA; D: TRBD2; CDR3: CASSPSGGYEQYF; DNA: TGTGCCAGTAGTCCCTCGGGGGGGTACGAGCAGTACTTC